The rows below give T cell receptor beta chains drawn from one sample of a study of blood T cell repertoires in COVID-19. Here immunoSEQ multiplex PCR was the method, and the copy in TCRdb shows in-frame clones only, minus some. The sample yields 250,000 to 350,000 clones, around 85% seen once. Input material: peripheral blood. The receptors here all came from a human donor with COVID-19, enrolled during active disease. The donor label of this sample is uncertain. CDR3s include the opening cysteine and the closing phenylalanine or tryptophan. The order of the fields is CDR3 DNA, CDR3 protein, V gene, clone size, J gene, D gene. A D gene is named only where the DNA matches it firmly. Only part of the rows carry a size: once, few, many, or a class if the clone is expanded.

CDR3nt: TGTGCCAGCAGTGTGGAGCGCCAAGAGACCCAGTACTTC
CDR3aa: CASSVERQETQYF
v_gene: TRBV6-4
abundance: once
j_gene: TRBJ2-5
d_gene: -

CDR3nt: TGTGCCAGCAGCCAGGACATTGGAAACACCATATATTTT
CDR3aa: CASSQDIGNTIYF
v_gene: TRBV4-2
abundance: many
j_gene: TRBJ1-3
d_gene: -

CDR3nt: TGTGCCAGCAGCTCCTTTAGCGTCTCCTACGAGCAGTACTTC
CDR3aa: CASSSFSVSYEQYF
v_gene: TRBV5-4
abundance: -
j_gene: TRBJ2-7
d_gene: -

CDR3nt: TGTGCCAGCAGCCCAGGGAGCGGCAGGGGGCGCGGTCAGCCCCAGCATTTT
CDR3aa: CASSPGSGRGRGQPQHF
v_gene: TRBV7-6
abundance: -
j_gene: TRBJ1-5
d_gene: TRBD1

CDR3nt: TGTGCCAGCAGCTTAGATGGAGATAATTCACCCCTCCACTTT
CDR3aa: CASSLDGDNSPLHF
v_gene: TRBV13
abundance: once
j_gene: TRBJ1-6
d_gene: -

CDR3nt: TGTGCCAGCAGCGTAGACCAAGCGGGAGGGGTCTACGAGCAGTACTTC
CDR3aa: CASSVDQAGGVYEQYF
v_gene: TRBV9
abundance: -
j_gene: TRBJ2-7
d_gene: TRBD2

CDR3nt: TGTGCCAGCAGCTACACAGGGGATCCATGGGACGGCTACACCTTC
CDR3aa: CASSYTGDPWDGYTF
v_gene: TRBV7-9
abundance: -
j_gene: TRBJ1-2
d_gene: TRBD1

CDR3nt: TGTGCCAGCCGAGGACAGCTGTACTTTAGCAATCAGCCCCAGCATTTT
CDR3aa: CASRGQLYFSNQPQHF
v_gene: TRBV2
abundance: -
j_gene: TRBJ1-5
d_gene: -

CDR3nt: TGTGCCAGCAGCGGTAGCAATCAGCCCCAGCATTTT
CDR3aa: CASSGSNQPQHF
v_gene: TRBV28
abundance: -
j_gene: TRBJ1-5
d_gene: -

CDR3nt: TGTGCCAGCAGGGACAGGGGGGCCCCCCGCTATGGCTACACCTTC
CDR3aa: CASRDRGAPRYGYTF
v_gene: TRBV6-5
abundance: -
j_gene: TRBJ1-2
d_gene: TRBD1

CDR3nt: TGCAGCGTTGTTAAGAAACTAGCGGGAATCACCCTCTCCTACGAGCAGTACTTC
CDR3aa: CSVVKKLAGITLSYEQYF
v_gene: TRBV29-1
abundance: -
j_gene: TRBJ2-7
d_gene: TRBD2

CDR3nt: TGCGCCAGCAGTGATCCGGGACAGGGGGCAGCAGATACGCAGTATTTT
CDR3aa: CASSDPGQGAADTQYF
v_gene: TRBV10-1
abundance: -
j_gene: TRBJ2-3
d_gene: TRBD1

CDR3nt: TGTGCCACCGTCCCCAGGGTCCGCTCGGTCGGGGAGCTGTTTTTT
CDR3aa: CATVPRVRSVGELFF
v_gene: TRBV19
abundance: -
j_gene: TRBJ2-2
d_gene: -

CDR3nt: TGTGCCAGTAGTATTTTCACAGGGGGCAATGAGCAGTTCTTC
CDR3aa: CASSIFTGGNEQFF
v_gene: TRBV19
abundance: -
j_gene: TRBJ2-1
d_gene: TRBD1

CDR3nt: TGTGCCAGCAGTTTATATCAGGAGACCCAGTACTTC
CDR3aa: CASSLYQETQYF
v_gene: TRBV28
abundance: -
j_gene: TRBJ2-5
d_gene: -

CDR3nt: TGTGCTAGTGCCGGCCTACCGGGACATCTAAAGGAAAAACTGTTTTTT
CDR3aa: CASAGLPGHLKEKLFF
v_gene: TRBV12-5
abundance: once
j_gene: TRBJ1-4
d_gene: -

CDR3nt: TGTGCCAGTAGTATAGCCACGACAGGGGCGAACACTGAAGCTTTCTTT
CDR3aa: CASSIATTGANTEAFF
v_gene: TRBV19
abundance: -
j_gene: TRBJ1-1
d_gene: TRBD1

CDR3nt: TGTGCCAGTAAGGACAGGAGCTCTGGAAACACCATATATTTT
CDR3aa: CASKDRSSGNTIYF
v_gene: TRBV19
abundance: -
j_gene: TRBJ1-3
d_gene: TRBD1

CDR3nt: TGTGCCAGCAGCTTGGGTGGACAGACACTCACCGGGGAGCTGTTTTTT
CDR3aa: CASSLGGQTLTGELFF
v_gene: TRBV5-6
abundance: -
j_gene: TRBJ2-2
d_gene: -

CDR3nt: TGTGCCAGCTTCGGGATACGGGAATACAATGAGCAGTTCTTC
CDR3aa: CASFGIREYNEQFF
v_gene: TRBV7-8
abundance: -
j_gene: TRBJ2-1
d_gene: -

CDR3nt: TGTGCCAGCATCGGACTAGCGGAAGATACGCAGTATTTT
CDR3aa: CASIGLAEDTQYF
v_gene: TRBV7-8
abundance: -
j_gene: TRBJ2-3
d_gene: TRBD2

CDR3nt: TGTGCCAGCAGCCCCCGGAAGGGGGACACCGGGGAGCTGTTTTTT
CDR3aa: CASSPRKGDTGELFF
v_gene: TRBV14
abundance: -
j_gene: TRBJ2-2
d_gene: -

CDR3nt: TGTGCCAGTCGTCCCGGGACAGGGGTAAGAGCTTTCTTT
CDR3aa: CASRPGTGVRAFF
v_gene: TRBV19
abundance: -
j_gene: TRBJ1-1
d_gene: TRBD1